The entry that follows covers one T cell receptor beta chain sequence. A second PCR of 7 to 11 cycles used a sample-barcoded 5' primer and a J-beta primer mix. A single record per CDR3 protein comes from TCRdb applying MiXCR to the 5' RACE reads. This sample has more than 900,000 distinct CDR3 sequences, with 25% to 35% found just once. The data originate from a study of blood T cells in healthy people across ages. Each sample used at least 7 million PBMCs. The total RNA that was extracted per sample amounted to at least 5 micrograms. Germline values: CDR1 SQVTM, CDR2 ANQGSEA. The CDR3 sequence is 13 residues long. V shed 7 bases and J 9 bases; nucleotides not matched to a gene: 7. These data were also reused for a study on T cells of mothers and their children. That paper notes: Three healthy Caucasian mothers gave samples, and so did their six children. Researchers found no T cell clones that were persistent and microchimeric.

Sequenced: blood. The V gene is TRBV29-1, the J gene TRBJ2-2; 11 bases align to TRBD1. The receptor's source is a woman in her forties in good health. The CDR3 nucleotides read TGCAGCGCAGGGACAGGGGGGGCCCGGGAGCTGTTTTTT. It codes for CSAGTGGARELFF.